A selection of T cell receptor beta chains follows, all from one sample in a study of shared clonotypes between healthy human individuals. Assay: immunoSEQ multiplex PCR; the TCRdb copy retains only in-frame clones and omits some. Of 2,100,000 or so clones detected, roughly 95% appear once; the ten largest clones hold approximately 0.13%. The sequenced sample consisted of naive CD4+ T cells sorted from blood. These TCRs come from a man aged 18 to 35 in good health. The CDR3 runs from the conserved cysteine through the conserved F or W. Fields, in order: D gene, J gene, V gene, clone size, CDR3 protein, CDR3 DNA. A D gene is named only where the DNA matches it firmly. A clone size is listed for some rows: how often the clone was seen (once, few, many), or a class if it is expanded.

d_call: TRBD2
j_call: TRBJ2-3
v_call: TRBV4-3
clone_size: once
cdr3_aa: CASSPTAGMTDTQYF
cdr3_nt: TGCGCCAGCAGCCCCACAGCGGGAATGACAGATACGCAGTATTTT

d_call: TRBD1
j_call: TRBJ2-5
v_call: TRBV18
clone_size: .
cdr3_aa: CASSTGAETQYF
cdr3_nt: TGTGCCAGCTCAACAGGGGCGGAGACCCAGTACTTC

d_call: .
j_call: TRBJ1-2
v_call: TRBV7-2
clone_size: .
cdr3_aa: CASSSRQEPSYGYTF
cdr3_nt: TGTGCCAGCAGCAGCCGACAGGAACCCAGCTATGGCTACACCTTC

d_call: TRBD2
j_call: TRBJ2-7
v_call: TRBV4-1
clone_size: .
cdr3_aa: CASSQPTSGYSYEQYF
cdr3_nt: TGCGCCAGCAGCCAACCGACTAGCGGATACTCCTACGAGCAGTACTTC

d_call: .
j_call: TRBJ1-4
v_call: TRBV28
clone_size: .
cdr3_aa: CASIQGRYGKLFF
cdr3_nt: TGTGCCAGCATACAGGGACGGTACGGAAAACTGTTTTTT

d_call: TRBD1
j_call: TRBJ1-4
v_call: TRBV4-3
clone_size: .
cdr3_aa: CASSQGGTGGEKLFF
cdr3_nt: TGCGCCAGCAGCCAAGGCGGGACAGGGGGTGAAAAACTGTTTTTT

d_call: TRBD1
j_call: TRBJ1-4
v_call: TRBV9
clone_size: .
cdr3_aa: CASSVRDSINEKLFF
cdr3_nt: TGTGCCAGCAGCGTCCGGGACAGCATTAATGAAAAACTGTTTTTT

d_call: .
j_call: TRBJ1-3
v_call: TRBV4-2
clone_size: .
cdr3_aa: CASSQDLPGSGNTIYF
cdr3_nt: TGTGCCAGCAGCCAAGATCTCCCAGGCTCTGGAAACACCATATATTTT

d_call: TRBD2
j_call: TRBJ2-3
v_call: TRBV11-2
clone_size: .
cdr3_aa: CASSFLGTSGSTDTQYF
cdr3_nt: TGTGCCAGCAGCTTCCTTGGGACTAGCGGCAGCACAGATACGCAGTATTTT

d_call: .
j_call: TRBJ2-6
v_call: TRBV20-1
clone_size: .
cdr3_aa: CSASGANVLTF
cdr3_nt: TGCAGTGCATCTGGGGCCAACGTCCTGACTTTC

d_call: .
j_call: TRBJ2-1
v_call: TRBV7-2
clone_size: .
cdr3_aa: CASSLGVSVSYNEQFF
cdr3_nt: TGTGCCAGCAGCTTGGGGGTTAGCGTATCCTACAATGAGCAGTTCTTC

d_call: TRBD2
j_call: TRBJ2-7
v_call: TRBV7-8
clone_size: .
cdr3_aa: CASSRRLAHEQYF
cdr3_nt: TGTGCCAGCAGCCGCCGACTAGCCCACGAGCAGTACTTC

d_call: .
j_call: TRBJ2-5
v_call: TRBV6-1
clone_size: .
cdr3_aa: CASSAVGRNQETQYF
cdr3_nt: TGTGCCAGCAGTGCTGTCGGCAGGAACCAAGAGACCCAGTACTTC

d_call: .
j_call: TRBJ2-5
v_call: TRBV18
clone_size: .
cdr3_aa: CASSPLPGETQYF
cdr3_nt: TGTGCCAGCTCACCACTCCCTGGAGAGACCCAGTACTTC

d_call: TRBD1
j_call: TRBJ2-2
v_call: TRBV10-1
clone_size: .
cdr3_aa: CASSGRGRTGELFF
cdr3_nt: TGCGCCAGCAGTGGAAGGGGGCGTACCGGGGAGCTGTTTTTT

d_call: .
j_call: TRBJ2-7
v_call: TRBV14
clone_size: .
cdr3_aa: CASSQVGGEQYF
cdr3_nt: TGTGCCAGCAGCCAAGTTGGCGGGGAGCAGTACTTC

d_call: .
j_call: TRBJ2-1
v_call: TRBV6-6
clone_size: once
cdr3_aa: CASRDPQTRSFF
cdr3_nt: TGTGCCAGCAGGGACCCCCAAACCCGAAGTTTCTTC

d_call: .
j_call: TRBJ1-1
v_call: TRBV19
clone_size: .
cdr3_aa: CASSSPGTVNTEAFF
cdr3_nt: TGTGCCAGTAGTTCCCCCGGGACGGTGAACACTGAAGCTTTCTTT

d_call: TRBD2
j_call: TRBJ2-1
v_call: TRBV30
clone_size: .
cdr3_aa: CAWSVPGSGLANEQFF
cdr3_nt: TGTGCCTGGAGTGTACCCGGTAGCGGGCTCGCCAATGAGCAGTTCTTC

d_call: .
j_call: TRBJ2-1
v_call: TRBV9
clone_size: once
cdr3_aa: CASSVGRVNEQFF
cdr3_nt: TGTGCCAGCAGCGTAGGCAGGGTAAATGAGCAGTTCTTC

d_call: .
j_call: TRBJ2-7
v_call: TRBV20-1
clone_size: .
cdr3_aa: CSATRGEQYF
cdr3_nt: TGCAGTGCTACCAGGGGCGAGCAGTACTTC

d_call: .
j_call: TRBJ1-2
v_call: TRBV6-6
clone_size: .
cdr3_aa: CASSYGGQGIDGYTF
cdr3_nt: TGTGCCAGCAGTTACGGGGGCCAGGGTATAGATGGCTACACCTTC

d_call: .
j_call: TRBJ1-6
v_call: TRBV28
clone_size: once
cdr3_aa: CASSFRQAGVSPLHF
cdr3_nt: TGTGCCAGCAGTTTCCGACAGGCCGGGGTTTCACCCCTCCACTTT

d_call: TRBD1
j_call: TRBJ2-7
v_call: TRBV6-5
clone_size: .
cdr3_aa: CASSFRQGIYEQYF
cdr3_nt: TGTGCCAGCAGTTTTCGACAGGGAATCTACGAGCAGTACTTC

d_call: TRBD1
j_call: TRBJ1-2
v_call: TRBV5-6
clone_size: .
cdr3_aa: CASSPRTGAANYGYTF
cdr3_nt: TGTGCCAGCAGCCCCAGGACAGGGGCTGCTAACTATGGCTACACCTTC

d_call: TRBD2
j_call: TRBJ2-3
v_call: TRBV10-3
clone_size: once
cdr3_aa: CAISYRLAGPEGTQYF
cdr3_nt: TGTGCCATCAGTTATAGACTAGCGGGCCCCGAAGGTACGCAGTATTTT

d_call: TRBD1
j_call: TRBJ2-3
v_call: TRBV5-1
clone_size: .
cdr3_aa: CASSLDGQGTDTQYF
cdr3_nt: TGCGCCAGCAGCTTGGACGGACAGGGGACGGATACGCAGTATTTT

d_call: .
j_call: TRBJ1-6
v_call: TRBV6-5
clone_size: .
cdr3_aa: CASSWSVRVDSPLHF
cdr3_nt: TGTGCCAGCAGTTGGTCGGTACGGGTCGATTCACCCCTCCACTTT

d_call: TRBD2
j_call: TRBJ2-1
v_call: TRBV10-3
clone_size: .
cdr3_aa: CAIRTSGSRSSYNEQFF
cdr3_nt: TGTGCCATCAGGACTAGCGGGAGTCGAAGCTCCTACAATGAGCAGTTCTTC

d_call: TRBD2
j_call: TRBJ2-5
v_call: TRBV29-1
clone_size: .
cdr3_aa: CSVILAGIGETQYF
cdr3_nt: TGCAGCGTTATCCTAGCGGGAATAGGAGAGACCCAGTACTTC

d_call: TRBD1
j_call: TRBJ2-7
v_call: TRBV19
clone_size: once
cdr3_aa: CASSTTGGYEQYF
cdr3_nt: TGTGCCAGTAGTACGACAGGGGGCTACGAGCAGTACTTC

d_call: TRBD1
j_call: TRBJ2-3
v_call: TRBV7-2
clone_size: .
cdr3_aa: CASSFGQGAGTDTQYF
cdr3_nt: TGTGCCAGCAGCTTCGGACAGGGGGCCGGCACAGATACGCAGTATTTT

d_call: TRBD2
j_call: TRBJ2-1
v_call: TRBV10-2
clone_size: .
cdr3_aa: CASGLVAGGDNEQFF
cdr3_nt: TGCGCCAGCGGACTCGTAGCGGGGGGGGACAATGAGCAGTTCTTC

d_call: .
j_call: TRBJ1-1
v_call: TRBV30
clone_size: .
cdr3_aa: CAWSAVIGTEAFF
cdr3_nt: TGTGCCTGGAGTGCTGTTATTGGCACTGAAGCTTTCTTT

d_call: TRBD2
j_call: TRBJ2-7
v_call: TRBV18
clone_size: .
cdr3_aa: CASSPPSGGSYEQYF
cdr3_nt: TGTGCCAGCTCACCCCCTAGCGGGGGGTCTTACGAGCAGTACTTC

d_call: TRBD1
j_call: TRBJ1-2
v_call: TRBV6-1
clone_size: once
cdr3_aa: CASSEPSGQGYGYTF
cdr3_nt: TGTGCCAGCAGTGAGCCCTCGGGACAGGGCTATGGCTACACCTTC

d_call: TRBD1
j_call: TRBJ1-6
v_call: TRBV13
clone_size: .
cdr3_aa: CASSSGQGANSPLHF
cdr3_nt: TGTGCCAGCAGCTCCGGACAGGGAGCAAATTCACCCCTCCACTTT

d_call: .
j_call: TRBJ1-1
v_call: TRBV5-5
clone_size: .
cdr3_aa: CASSPRQLLNTEAFF
cdr3_nt: TGTGCCAGCAGCCCCCGACAGCTCTTGAACACTGAAGCTTTCTTT

d_call: .
j_call: TRBJ2-7
v_call: TRBV13
clone_size: once
cdr3_aa: CASSLGVYEQYF
cdr3_nt: TGTGCCAGCAGCTTAGGGGTCTACGAGCAGTACTTC

d_call: TRBD1
j_call: TRBJ1-6
v_call: TRBV5-6
clone_size: .
cdr3_aa: CASARERGQSSYNSPLHF
cdr3_nt: TGTGCCAGCGCCCGTGAGAGGGGGCAGAGCTCCTATAATTCACCCCTCCACTTT

d_call: .
j_call: TRBJ1-1
v_call: TRBV30
clone_size: .
cdr3_aa: CAWSRETGGVNTEAFF
cdr3_nt: TGTGCCTGGAGTCGGGAGACAGGCGGGGTGAACACTGAAGCTTTCTTT

d_call: TRBD1
j_call: TRBJ2-5
v_call: TRBV6-6
clone_size: .
cdr3_aa: CASRTRDRVGTQYF
cdr3_nt: TGTGCCAGCAGAACCCGGGACAGGGTTGGGACCCAGTACTTC

d_call: .
j_call: TRBJ2-5
v_call: TRBV30
clone_size: .
cdr3_aa: CAWSVGGSKETQYF
cdr3_nt: TGTGCCTGGAGTGTAGGTGGGAGTAAAGAGACCCAGTACTTC

d_call: .
j_call: TRBJ2-6
v_call: TRBV6-5
clone_size: .
cdr3_aa: CASSPGGAGANVLTF
cdr3_nt: TGTGCCAGCAGCCCCGGGGGCGCTGGGGCCAACGTCCTGACTTTC

d_call: TRBD2
j_call: TRBJ2-3
v_call: TRBV7-9
clone_size: .
cdr3_aa: CASSLGTSGTSRTDTQYF
cdr3_nt: TGTGCCAGCAGCTTAGGGACTAGCGGGACCTCCCGCACAGATACGCAGTATTTT

d_call: .
j_call: TRBJ2-1
v_call: TRBV28
clone_size: .
cdr3_aa: CASSLFLAAYYNEQFF
cdr3_nt: TGTGCCAGCAGTTTGTTTCTAGCAGCCTACTACAATGAGCAGTTCTTC

d_call: .
j_call: TRBJ2-3
v_call: TRBV19
clone_size: once
cdr3_aa: CASSIEDSTDTQYF
cdr3_nt: TGTGCCAGTAGTATAGAGGATAGCACAGATACGCAGTATTTT

d_call: .
j_call: TRBJ2-3
v_call: TRBV5-4
clone_size: .
cdr3_aa: CASSLGLPGVTDTQYF
cdr3_nt: TGTGCCAGCAGCTTGGGGCTACCGGGAGTGACAGATACGCAGTATTTT

d_call: TRBD2
j_call: TRBJ2-1
v_call: TRBV7-2
clone_size: .
cdr3_aa: CASSMGLAGGPGEQFF
cdr3_nt: TGTGCCAGCAGCATGGGACTAGCGGGAGGGCCGGGTGAGCAGTTCTTC

d_call: TRBD1
j_call: TRBJ2-7
v_call: TRBV19
clone_size: once
cdr3_aa: CASSALGQAHYEQYF
cdr3_nt: TGTGCCAGTAGTGCCCTCGGACAGGCCCACTACGAGCAGTACTTC